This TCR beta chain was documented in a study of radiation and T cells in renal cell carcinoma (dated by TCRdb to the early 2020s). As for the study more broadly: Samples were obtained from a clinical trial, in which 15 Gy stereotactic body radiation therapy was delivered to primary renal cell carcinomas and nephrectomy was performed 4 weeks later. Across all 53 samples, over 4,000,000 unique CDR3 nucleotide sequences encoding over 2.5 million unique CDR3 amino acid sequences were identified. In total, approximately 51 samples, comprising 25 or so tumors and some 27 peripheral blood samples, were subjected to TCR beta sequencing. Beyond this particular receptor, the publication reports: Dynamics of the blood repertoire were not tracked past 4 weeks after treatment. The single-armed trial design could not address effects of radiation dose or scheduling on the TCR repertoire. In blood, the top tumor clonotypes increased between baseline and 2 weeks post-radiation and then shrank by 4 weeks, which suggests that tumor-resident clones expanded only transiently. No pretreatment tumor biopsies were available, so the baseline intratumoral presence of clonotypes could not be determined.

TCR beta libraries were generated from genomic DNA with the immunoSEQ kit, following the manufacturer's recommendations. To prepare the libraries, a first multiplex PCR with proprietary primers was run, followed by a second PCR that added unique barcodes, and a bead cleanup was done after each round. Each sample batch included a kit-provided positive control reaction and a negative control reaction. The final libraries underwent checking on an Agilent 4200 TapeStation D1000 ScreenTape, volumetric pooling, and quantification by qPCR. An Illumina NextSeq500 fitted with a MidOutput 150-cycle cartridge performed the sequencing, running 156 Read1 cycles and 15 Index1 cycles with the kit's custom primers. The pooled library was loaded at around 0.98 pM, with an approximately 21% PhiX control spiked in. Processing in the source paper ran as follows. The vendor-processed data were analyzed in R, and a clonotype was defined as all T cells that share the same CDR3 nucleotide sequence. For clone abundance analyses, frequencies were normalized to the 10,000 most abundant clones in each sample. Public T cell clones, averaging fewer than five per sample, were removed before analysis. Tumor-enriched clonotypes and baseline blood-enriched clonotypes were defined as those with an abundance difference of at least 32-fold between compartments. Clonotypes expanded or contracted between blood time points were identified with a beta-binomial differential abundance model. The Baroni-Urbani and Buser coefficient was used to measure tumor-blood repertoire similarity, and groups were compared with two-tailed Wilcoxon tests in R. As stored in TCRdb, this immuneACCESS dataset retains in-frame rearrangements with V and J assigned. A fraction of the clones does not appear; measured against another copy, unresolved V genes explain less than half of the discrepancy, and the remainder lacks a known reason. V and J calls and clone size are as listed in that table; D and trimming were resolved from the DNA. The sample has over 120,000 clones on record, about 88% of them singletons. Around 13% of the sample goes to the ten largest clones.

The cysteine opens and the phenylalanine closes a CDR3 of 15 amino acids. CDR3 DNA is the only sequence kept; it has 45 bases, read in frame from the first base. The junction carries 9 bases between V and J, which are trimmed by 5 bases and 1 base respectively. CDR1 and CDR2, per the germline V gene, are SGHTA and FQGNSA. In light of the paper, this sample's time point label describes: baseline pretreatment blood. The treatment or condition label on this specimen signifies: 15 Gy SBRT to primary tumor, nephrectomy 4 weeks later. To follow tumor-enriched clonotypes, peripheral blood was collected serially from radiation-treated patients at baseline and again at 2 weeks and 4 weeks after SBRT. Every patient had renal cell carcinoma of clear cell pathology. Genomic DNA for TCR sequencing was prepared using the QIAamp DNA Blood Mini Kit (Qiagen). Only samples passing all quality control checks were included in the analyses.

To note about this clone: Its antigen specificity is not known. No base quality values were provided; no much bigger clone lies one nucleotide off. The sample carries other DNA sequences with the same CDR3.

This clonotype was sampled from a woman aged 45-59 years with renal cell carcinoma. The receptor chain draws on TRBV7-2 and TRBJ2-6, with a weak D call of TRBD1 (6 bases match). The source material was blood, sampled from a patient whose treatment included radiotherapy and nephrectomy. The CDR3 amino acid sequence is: CASSLGGSGANVLTF. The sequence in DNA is TGTGCCAGCAGCCTAGGGGGTTCTGGGGCCAACGTCCTGACTTTC.